These 12 T cell receptor beta chains were all obtained from the same sample, sequenced in a study of T-cell memory formation after mild COVID-19. TCRdb re-called the 5' RACE reads with MiXCR, one entry per CDR3 protein. The sample contains under 300,000 distinct CDR3 sequences, 7.5% to 9.5% of which appear only once. What was sequenced was PBMCs or a T cell subset sorted from them (not recorded which). All receptors derive from a man between 18 and 29 years old who had mild COVID-19 (a few samples of this study predate the infection). Cell type and time point are not known.

CDR3 in DNA: TGTGCCACCAGTGACCAACCGGACCCTGATACGCAGTATTTT. Translation gives CATSDQPDPDTQYF. V and J are TRBV24-1 and TRBJ2-3, with D uncertain. This CDR3 is built from 14 residues. V gave up 4 bases and J gave up 6 bases, with 13 bases separating them. The germline gives CDR1 KGHDR, CDR2 SFDVKD.

This clonotype was detected only a few times. The chain couples TRBV5-1 to TRBJ2-2; 10 bases fit TRBD2. Trimming cost V 4 bases and J 7 bases; bases outside gene matches: 4. Germline V gene data show CDR1 as SGHRS and CDR2 as YFSETQ. This CDR3 comprises 14 residues. The DNA for the CDR3 is TGCGCCAGCAGCCAGGGACTAGCGATCGGGGAGCTGTTTTTT. Encoded protein: CASSQGLAIGELFF.

The chain recombines TRBV28 with TRBJ2-1; D unclear. CDR1 and CDR2 (germline): MDHEN, SYDVKM. This CDR3 has 13 residues. V lost 3 bases to trimming and J lost 8 bases, with 11 bases between them. CDR3 residues: CASSLTPTHEQFF. The CDR3 nucleotides are TGTGCCAGCAGTTTGACACCAACCCATGAGCAGTTCTTC. Using reference TRBV28 and TRBJ2-1 for the parts outside the CDR3, the full variable domain is DVKVTQSSRYLVKRTGEKVFLECVQDMDHENMFWYRQDPGLGLRLIYFSYDVKMKEKGDIPEGYSVSREKKERFSLILESASTNQTSMYLCASSLTPTHEQFFGPGTRLTVL.

The rearrangement uses TRBV6-2 or TRBV6-3 and TRBJ2-2; D is possibly TRBD1 or TRBD2 (5 bases each). CDR3 length equals 15 residues. CDR1 and CDR2 from the germline V gene are MNHEY and SVGEGT. V was clipped by 5 bases and J by 7 bases, with 17 bases between them. The CDR3 loop reads CASSGRLQAYGELFF. The CDR3 DNA follows: TGTGCCAGCAGTGGGAGATTACAGGCGTACGGGGAGCTGTTTTTT.

This clonotype turned up a few times. The gene calls are TRBV4-3 and TRBJ1-3; D not resolved. Germline V lookup: CDR1 LGHNA, CDR2 YSLEER. V lost 0 bases and J 0 bases, leaving 6 bases between the germline ends. The CDR3 is 15 residues long. CDR3: CASSQEGSSGNTIYF. The CDR3 bases are TGCGCCAGCAGCCAAGAGGGCAGCTCTGGAAACACCATATATTTT.

This clonotype was detected only a few times. V gene TRBV20-1 combines with J gene TRBJ1-4, with D perhaps TRBD1 (6 bases). There are 14 residues in the CDR3. Germline-derived CDR1 and CDR2 are DFQATT and SNEGSKA (reference sequence). V lost 6 bases to trimming and J lost 1 base, with 12 bases between them. CDR3 loop: CSAGPRGTNEKLFF. The DNA for the CDR3 is TGCAGTGCGGGACCCAGGGGAACTAATGAAAAACTGTTTTTT.

This clonotype was counted many times. The genes are TRBV5-1 and TRBJ2-3; 11 bases are shared with TRBD1. CDR3 length equals 15 residues. Trimming removed 4 bases from V and 2 bases from J; junction bases left unmatched: 3. Germline V lookup: CDR1 SGHRS, CDR2 YFSETQ. CDR3 in amino acids: CASSRTGGYTDTQYF. CDR3 coding DNA: TGCGCCAGCAGCCGGACAGGGGGCTACACAGATACGCAGTATTTT.

The rearrangement uses TRBV6-5 and TRBJ1-5, with D possibly TRBD1 on 6 matching bases. CDR1 and CDR2 from the germline V gene are MNHEY and SVGAGI. The V and J ends lost 6 bases and 3 bases respectively, with 12 bases between them. The CDR3 runs 14 residues. CDR3 bases: TGTGCCAGCAGACAGGGAATTACCAATCAGCCCCAGCATTTT. Translation: CASRQGITNQPQHF.

A word on this clonotype: An end of the junction differs from the germline gene, which may be a read error. The CDR3 DNA reads as TGTGCCAGCCGCTTAGGAGGGGCGGGCTATGGCTACACCTTC. Translating gives CASRLGGAGYGYTF. The chain combines TRBV7-8 with TRBJ1-2; D is perhaps TRBD1 (5 bases). The length of the CDR3 is 14 residues. CDR1 and CDR2 from the germline V gene are SGHVS and FQNEAQ.

The table lists this clonotype with a few counts. The rearrangement links TRBV20-1 to TRBJ2-5; 8 nucleotides line up with TRBD2. This CDR3 has 15 amino acids. Germline loops: CDR1 DFQATT, CDR2 SNEGSKA (reference sequence). V lost 6 bases, J lost 2 bases, and 11 bases stayed unmatched. CDR3 sequence reads: CSAEAGARGQETQYF. DNA of the CDR3: TGCAGTGCGGAAGCGGGGGCCCGAGGGCAAGAGACCCAGTACTTC.

The sample holds many counts of this clonotype. The chain couples TRBV28 to TRBJ1-5; possibly TRBD1 for D (5 bases). Trimming pared 3 bases from V and 5 bases from J, leaving 17 bases between. CDR3 length equals 16 residues. Germline V gene sequence: CDR1 MDHEN, CDR2 SYDVKM. For the CDR3, the DNA is TGTGCCAGCAGTTTTGTGCGGGTTAGAGGGGATCAGCCCCAGCATTTT. Protein: CASSFVRVRGDQPQHF. The whole variable domain, filled in from reference TRBV28 and TRBJ1-5, reads DVKVTQSSRYLVKRTGEKVFLECVQDMDHENMFWYRQDPGLGLRLIYFSYDVKMKEKGDIPEGYSVSREKKERFSLILESASTNQTSMYLCASSFVRVRGDQPQHFGDGTRLSIL.

The chain carries TRBV19 and TRBJ2-1, with 7 positions matching TRBD2. Germline assignment: CDR1 LNHDA and CDR2 SQIVND (reference sequence). Unmatched junction bases numbered 12, after V lost 7 bases and J lost 9 bases. The CDR3 covers 14 residues. The chain's CDR3 is CASTLGGYPFEQFF. In DNA form, the CDR3 reads TGTGCCAGTACCCTCGGGGGGTACCCCTTTGAGCAGTTCTTC.